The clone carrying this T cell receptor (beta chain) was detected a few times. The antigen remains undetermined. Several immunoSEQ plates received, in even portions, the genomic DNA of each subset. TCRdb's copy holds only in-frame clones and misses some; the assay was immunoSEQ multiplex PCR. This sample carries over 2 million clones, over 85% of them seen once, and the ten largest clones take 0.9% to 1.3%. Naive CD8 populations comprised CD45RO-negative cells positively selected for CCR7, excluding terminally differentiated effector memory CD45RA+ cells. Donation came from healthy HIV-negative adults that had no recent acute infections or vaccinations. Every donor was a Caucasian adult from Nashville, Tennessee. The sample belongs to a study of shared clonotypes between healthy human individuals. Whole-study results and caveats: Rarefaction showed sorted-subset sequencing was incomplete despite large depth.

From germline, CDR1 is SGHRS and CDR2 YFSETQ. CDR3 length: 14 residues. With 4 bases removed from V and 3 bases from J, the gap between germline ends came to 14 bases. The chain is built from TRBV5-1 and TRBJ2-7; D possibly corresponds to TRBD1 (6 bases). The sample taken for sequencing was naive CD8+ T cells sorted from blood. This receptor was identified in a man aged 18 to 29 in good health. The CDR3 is CASSIKTGYYEQYF. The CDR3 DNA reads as TGCGCCAGCAGCATAAAGACAGGCTACTACGAGCAGTACTTC.